This T cell receptor (beta chain) stems from a study of T cell responses to AZD1222 COVID-19 vaccine. Study conclusions and caveats: Unmutated variant regions reportedly attract nearly half of all spike-specific TCRs.

Repertoires were generated with immunoSEQ multiplex PCR, while TCRdb's copy carries only in-frame clones and drops some. Here the sample spans tens of thousands of clones, around 82% being singletons. Trimming removed 4 bases at V and 5 bases at J, with 11 bases between. Germline-derived CDR1 and CDR2 are SGHTA and FQGNSA. The CDR3 is 14 amino acids. Regarding this clone: Its antigen is undetermined.

This rearrangement joins TRBV7-2 to TRBJ2-2, with D uncertain. This clonotype originated in an adult who received the AZD1222 COVID-19 vaccine. This specimen was peripheral blood, taken 28 days after the second AZD1222 dose. The CDR3: CASSSRPITGELFF. CDR3 DNA sequence: TGTGCCAGCAGCTCCCGCCCGATTACCGGGGAGCTGTTTTTT.